These 21 T cell receptor beta chains were sequenced from one sample in a study of cytomegalovirus exposure and HLA in healthy donors. Use of 60 Vbeta and 13 Jbeta primers characterized the PCR. This table comes from immunoSEQ multiplex PCR, and its TCRdb copy is limited to in-frame clones, with some not included. The top ten hold roughly 6.7% of the sample, which has 150,000 or so clones, 79% seen once. Specimen: PBMCs. The receptors were gathered from a woman aged 40 to 49 in good health and CMV-seropositive.

As regards this clone: The junction and the germline gene differ at one end; a read error may be behind it. The CDR3 nucleotides read TGTGCCAGCAGTGTTGAGGGAGGGTTGGGAAATGAAAAACCGTTTTTT. Amino acid sequence: CASSVEGGLGNEKPFF. The V gene is TRBV2, the J gene TRBJ1-4; the D is unclear. CDR1 and CDR2 (germline): SNHLY, FYNNEI. CDR3 length: 16 residues.

The chain carries TRBV5-4 and TRBJ1-2; the match to TRBD1 covers 11 bases. CDR1 and CDR2 from the germline V gene are SGHNT and YYREEE (reference sequence). The CDR3 covers 16 residues. Trimming removed 0 bases from V and 3 bases from J; junction bases left unmatched: 4. As DNA, the CDR3 is TGTGCCAGCAGCTTGGGGGGGGACAGGGGGGACTATGGCTACACCTTC. This sequence encodes CASSLGGDRGDYGYTF.

V is TRBV19 and J is TRBJ1-1, with TRBD1 matching 11 bases. The CDR3 totals 14 residues. J lost 5 bases, V lost 5 bases, and 4 bases had no gene match. CDR1 is LNHDA, CDR2 SQIVND, per germline (reference sequence). This chain's CDR3 is CASSAGQGATEAFF. In DNA form, the CDR3 reads TGTGCCAGTAGTGCCGGACAGGGGGCGACTGAAGCTTTCTTT.

This clone was detected only a few times. The chain links TRBV2 to TRBJ2-7; D perhaps matches TRBD2 (6 bases). Germline V gene lookup returns CDR1 SNHLY and CDR2 FYNNEI. This CDR3 has 13 amino acids. Between the trimmed V and J ends, which lost 7 bases and 0 bases, there was a span of 10 bases. CDR3 region: CASMAGLSYEQYF. The DNA of the CDR3 is TGTGCCAGCATGGCGGGGCTCTCCTACGAGCAGTACTTC.

The rearrangement links TRBV30 to TRBJ2-1; 13 positions agree with TRBD2. CDR1 is GTSNPN and CDR2 is SVGIG in the germline V gene (reference sequence). V trimming: 4 bases; J trimming: 5 bases; junction bases outside the gene matches: 5. The CDR3 has 15 residues. The CDR3 DNA is TGTGCCTGGAACCCGGGACTAGCGGGGAACAATGAGCAGTTCTTC. It yields the protein CAWNPGLAGNNEQFF.

V and J are TRBV9 and TRBJ2-1, with 7 bases identical to TRBD1. Germline values: CDR1 SGDLS, CDR2 YYNGEE. The CDR3 sequence is 16 residues long. With 0 bases clipped from V and 0 bases from J, the junction kept 3 bases outside the gene matches. The CDR3 spells CASSVVGTDSYNEQFF. CDR3 DNA sequence: TGTGCCAGCAGCGTAGTGGGGACAGACTCCTACAATGAGCAGTTCTTC.

This rearrangement joins TRBV6-5 to TRBJ1-4; 10 bases line up with TRBD1. V shed 5 bases and J 3 bases; nucleotides not matched to a gene: 3. CDR1 and CDR2 from the germline V gene are MNHEY and SVGAGI. The CDR3 covers 15 residues. The CDR3 DNA sequence: TGTGCCAGCAGTGGGACAGGGGATGCTAATGAAAAACTGTTTTTT. This codes for CASSGTGDANEKLFF.

This rearrangement joins TRBV6-1 to TRBJ2-1, with TRBD1 matching over 7 bases. Germline V gives CDR1 MNHNS, CDR2 SASEGT. The length of the CDR3 is 13 residues. V dropped 4 bases and J dropped 4; count of bases not matched to a gene: 1. The CDR3: CASSVQGYNEQFF. The CDR3 coding sequence is TGTGCCAGCAGTGTACAGGGGTACAATGAGCAGTTCTTC.

This clone was recorded only once. The chain carries TRBV7-9 and TRBJ1-5; no definite D call. The CDR3 covers 14 residues. Germline CDR1 reads SEHNR; CDR2 reads FQNEAQ (reference sequence). V gave up 5 bases and J gave up 1 base, with 9 bases separating them. CDR3 nucleotide sequence: TGTGCCAGCAGCCCCGTTTTCAGCAATCAGCCCCAGCATTTT. Translated, it gives CASSPVFSNQPQHF.

Regarding this clone: The junction shows a germline mismatch at one end, possibly a read error. The chain couples TRBV19 to TRBJ2-3, with D perhaps being TRBD1 or TRBD2 (6 bases each). The CDR3 covers 13 residues. The V gene's germline CDR1 is LNHDA and CDR2 SQIVND (reference sequence). The CDR3 loop reads CASRGTSTDTQYF. The CDR3 nucleotides are TGTGCGAGTAGGGGGACTAGCACAGATACGCAGTATTTT.

This clone was recorded once. The chain has TRBV4-1 and TRBJ2-1; weak D call: TRBD2 (5 bases). Trimming removed 0 bases from V and 9 bases from J, with 15 bases in between. The CDR3 is made up of 15 amino acids. Germline V gene sequence: CDR1 MGHRA, CDR2 YSYEKL. The CDR3 bases are TGCGCCAGCAGCCAAGAGTCGTTGGCCGAGGGTGAGCAGTTCTTC. Protein product: CASSQESLAEGEQFF.

This chain joins TRBV6-4 and TRBJ1-1; TRBD1 agrees at 7 bases. Germline V CDR1 and CDR2: MRHNA, SNTAGT. Germline trimming cut 6 bases from V and 3 bases from J; bases unmatched to any gene: 4. There are 13 residues in the CDR3. The CDR3 nucleotides read TGTGCCAGCAGCTTTACAGGGGACACTGAAGCTTTCTTT. Translating it yields CASSFTGDTEAFF.

J is TRBJ2-1 and V is TRBV7-2, with TRBD2 matching over 10 bases. Trimming removed 6 bases from V and 12 bases from J; junction bases left unmatched: 11. The germline V gene has CDR1 SGHTA and CDR2 FQGNSA. The CDR3 covers 14 residues. CDR3 residues: CASRFGTSVMGQFF. The CDR3 bases are TGTGCCAGCAGATTCGGGACTAGCGTCATGGGGCAGTTCTTC.

The gene calls are TRBV27 and TRBJ2-7; D unclear. The germline V gene has CDR1 MNHEY and CDR2 SMNVEV (reference sequence). Trimming took off 6 bases at V and 2 bases at J, with 11 bases between the two ends. This CDR3 contains 13 residues. CDR3 protein: CASRAGGPYEQYF. In nucleotides, the CDR3 is TGTGCCAGCAGGGCCGGCGGTCCCTACGAGCAGTACTTC.

This chain joins TRBV7-3 and TRBJ2-3; 8 bases align to TRBD2. This CDR3 comprises 17 residues. Germline CDR1 is SGHTA and CDR2 is FQGTGA. The trim removed 0 bases at V and 6 bases at J, leaving 11 bases unmatched. CDR3 protein: CASSLTPTGGLGDTQYF. The CDR3 region has the DNA TGTGCCAGCAGCTTAACCCCAACGGGGGGGCTGGGGGATACGCAGTATTTT.

The chain is built from TRBV19 and TRBJ1-2, with 9 nucleotides matching TRBD1. The germline V gene encodes CDR1 LNHDA and CDR2 SQIVND (reference sequence). There are 15 residues in the CDR3. CDR3 protein: CATGTGPGFNYGYTF. The CDR3 region has the DNA TGTGCGACGGGGACAGGGCCCGGTTTTAACTATGGCTACACCTTC. The entire variable domain, with the rest obtained from reference TRBV19 and TRBJ1-2, is as follows: DGGITQSPKYLFRKEGQNVTLSCEQNLNHDAMYWYRQDPGQGLRLIYYSQIVNDFQKGDIAEGYSVSREKKESFPLTVTSAQKNPTAFYLCATGTGPGFNYGYTFGSGTRLTVV.

The gene calls are TRBV12-2 and TRBJ1-5; TRBD1 reflects the table's D call only, with no check against the DNA. TRBV12-2 is a documented pseudogene. There are 15 residues in the CDR3. The CDR3 reads CASRLEGPPVQPQHF. The CDR3 DNA sequence: TGTGCAAGTCGCTTAGAGGGGCCCCCGGTGCAGCCCCAGCATTTT.

This clone showed up just once. The J gene is TRBJ2-5, the V gene TRBV7-6, with a tentative D call TRBD1 (5 bases). From germline, CDR1 is SGHVS and CDR2 FNYEAQ. The CDR3 sequence is 16 residues long. Trimming removed 5 bases at V and 2 bases at J, with 18 bases between. Written as DNA, the CDR3 is TGTGCCAGCAGCACCGTATTTTCTAAGGGGCAAGAGACCCAGTACTTC. Residues: CASSTVFSKGQETQYF.

This chain connects TRBV2 to TRBJ2-5, with 9 bases matching TRBD2. Germline CDR1 is SNHLY and CDR2 is FYNNEI. V dropped 0 bases and J dropped 3; count of bases not matched to a gene: 2. The CDR3 covers 15 residues. This CDR3 is CASSEAPSGEETQYF. The CDR3 nucleotides are TGTGCCAGCAGTGAAGCTCCTAGCGGGGAAGAGACCCAGTACTTC.

This chain joins TRBV5-4 and TRBJ2-7; D perhaps matches TRBD1 (5 bases). The CDR3 extends over 13 amino acids. CDR1 and CDR2 (germline): SGHNT, YYREEE (reference sequence). The V gene lost 3 bases and the J gene lost 0 bases, with 7 bases spanning the gap. The CDR3 protein is CASSSGPSYEQYF. For the CDR3, the DNA is TGTGCCAGCAGCTCAGGGCCCTCCTACGAGCAGTACTTC.

The CDR3 DNA is TGCGCCAGCAGCCCAGGGACAGGCGGGTATGGCTACACCTTC. This sequence encodes CASSPGTGGYGYTF. This chain joins TRBV5-1 and TRBJ1-2; 8 bases map to TRBD1. The V gene's germline CDR1 is SGHRS and CDR2 YFSETQ. V shed 4 bases and J 5 bases; nucleotides not matched to a gene: 7. The CDR3 has 14 residues.